The source of this TCR beta chain is a study of OX40 agonist ivuxolimab in advanced cancers. Study information: Patients were treated with intravenous ivuxolimab, dosed at 0.01 to 10 mg/kg and infused every 2 weeks. Dose-escalation patients suffered from hepatocellular carcinoma, melanoma, renal cell or head and neck cancer.

Generated by immunoSEQ multiplex PCR, the TCRdb table keeps only in-frame clones and is missing some. The repertoire consists of tens of thousands of clones, with around 83% occurring once and the leading ten covering about 1.1%. The V end lost 5 bases, the J end lost 4 bases, and 17 bases lay between the germline ends. Germline V CDR1 and CDR2: SGHTA, FQGNSA. The length of the CDR3 is 15 residues. The chain uses TRBV7-2 and TRBJ1-2; unclear D gene. The sequenced sample was CD4+ or CD8+ T cells sorted from blood, obtained in a trial of the OX40 agonist ivuxolimab. This clonotype originated in an adult with an advanced solid tumor such as melanoma, head and neck, liver or kidney cancer. The CDR3 region has the DNA TGTGCCAGCAGCCGCCCCCCTGCAGGACTCTATGGCTACACCTTC. Amino acid sequence: CASSRPPAGLYGYTF.